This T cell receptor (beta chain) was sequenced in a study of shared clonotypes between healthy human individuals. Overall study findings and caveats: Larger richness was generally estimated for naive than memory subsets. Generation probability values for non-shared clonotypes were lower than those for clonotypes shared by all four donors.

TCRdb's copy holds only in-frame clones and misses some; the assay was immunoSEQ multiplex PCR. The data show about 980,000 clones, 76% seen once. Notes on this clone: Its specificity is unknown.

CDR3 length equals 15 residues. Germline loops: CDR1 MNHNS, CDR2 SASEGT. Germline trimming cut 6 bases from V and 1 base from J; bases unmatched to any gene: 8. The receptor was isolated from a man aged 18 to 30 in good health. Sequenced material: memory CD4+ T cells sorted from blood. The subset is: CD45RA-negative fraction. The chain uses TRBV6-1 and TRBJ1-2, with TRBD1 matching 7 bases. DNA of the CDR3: TGTGCCAGCAGCCCCCGGGACAGCTTTAACTATGGCTACACCTTC. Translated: CASSPRDSFNYGYTF.